The rows below give T cell receptor beta chains drawn from one sample of a study of blood T cell repertoires in COVID-19. The method was immunoSEQ multiplex PCR; TCRdb's version includes in-frame clones alone and lacks a portion of them. The sample has roughly 200,000 clones, around 85% seen once. The source material was PBMCs or T cells enriched from blood (not recorded which). The receptors were gathered from a man in his forties or fifties who had recovered from COVID-19. Both conserved end residues are part of each CDR3. A D gene is named only where the DNA matches it firmly. Where a row states a size, it is once, few, many or the class of an expanded clone; other rows omit it.

j_gene	abundance	d_gene	v_gene	CDR3aa	CDR3nt
TRBJ1-2	.	TRBD1	TRBV6-5	CASSYSPGTGSGYTF	TGTGCCAGCAGTTATTCCCCCGGGACAGGGTCTGGCTACACCTTC
TRBJ2-7	few	TRBD2	TRBV30	CAAGTGTSGSYEQYF	TGTGCAGCCGGGACAGGGACTAGCGGGAGCTACGAGCAGTACTTC
TRBJ1-2	.	TRBD1	TRBV12-3/TRBV12-4	CASGTGNYGYTF	TGTGCCAGCGGGACAGGGAACTATGGCTACACCTTC
TRBJ2-3	.	TRBD1	TRBV4-2	CASSQAYVPNRGLGTDTQYF	TGTGCCAGCAGCCAAGCGTACGTTCCAAACAGGGGCCTAGGCACAGATACGCAGTATTTT
TRBJ1-6	.	.	TRBV5-1	CASHFTGSMDSPLHF	TGCGCCAGCCACTTTACGGGGTCAATGGATTCACCCCTCCACTTT
TRBJ2-7	once	TRBD1	TRBV29-1	CSVYGQGRGGISISYEQYF	TGCAGCGTTTATGGACAGGGGCGCGGCGGGATAAGTATTAGCTACGAGCAGTACTTC
TRBJ2-1	.	TRBD2	TRBV6-2/TRBV6-3	CASSYSRAGGRNEQFF	TGTGCCAGCAGTTACTCTCGGGCGGGAGGCCGCAATGAGCAGTTCTTC
TRBJ2-1	.	.	TRBV30	CAWSVLYEQFF	TGTGCCTGGAGTGTCCTCTATGAGCAGTTCTTC
TRBJ2-3	.	.	TRBV9	CASSPGGRTDTQYF	TGTGCCAGCAGCCCGGGGGGCAGGACAGATACGCAGTATTTT
TRBJ2-7	.	TRBD2	TRBV25-1	CASSESLAGAYEQYF	TGTGCCAGCAGTGAATCCCTAGCGGGAGCCTACGAGCAGTACTTC
TRBJ2-2	.	.	TRBV18	CASSPGTSGGRLTGELFF	TGTGCCAGCTCACCTGGGACTTCAGGAGGAAGGTTGACCGGGGAGCTGTTTTTT
TRBJ1-1	.	TRBD1	TRBV7-8	CASSLADRGRNTEAFF	TGTGCCAGCAGCTTAGCGGACAGGGGAAGGAACACTGAAGCTTTCTTT
TRBJ1-4	.	.	TRBV10-3	CAISANQGATNEKLFF	TGTGCCATCAGTGCAAATCAGGGCGCAACTAATGAAAAACTGTTTTTT
TRBJ2-5	few	TRBD1	TRBV11-3	CASSSDRAPETQYF	TGTGCCAGCAGCTCCGACAGGGCCCCAGAGACCCAGTACTTC
TRBJ1-6	.	TRBD1	TRBV6-1	CASSEPGTGSSPLHF	TGTGCCAGCAGTGAGCCAGGGACAGGGAGTTCACCCCTCCACTTT
TRBJ2-1	.	TRBD2	TRBV30	CAWSVQMAGGPLCNEQFF	TGTGCCTGGAGTGTACAAATGGCGGGAGGACCGCTATGCAATGAGCAGTTCTTC
TRBJ2-1	few	TRBD2	TRBV28	CASSVGLAGIMGHEQFF	TGTGCCAGCAGTGTGGGACTAGCGGGAATTATGGGCCATGAGCAGTTCTTC
TRBJ2-5	.	.	TRBV18	CASSAVEQETQYF	TGTGCCAGCTCAGCGGTAGAGCAAGAGACCCAGTACTTC
TRBJ1-1	.	.	TRBV28	CASSSPGFGTEAFF	TGTGCCAGCAGTTCTCCAGGGTTTGGGACTGAAGCTTTCTTT
TRBJ2-7	.	.	TRBV5-6	CASESAVPEDPYEQYF	TGTGCCTCCGAGAGTGCGGTGCCCGAAGATCCCTACGAGCAGTACTTC
TRBJ2-3	.	TRBD2	TRBV7-3	CASSSEGGGTDTQYF	TGTGCCAGCAGCTCGGAGGGAGGGGGCACAGATACGCAGTATTTT
TRBJ1-1	.	TRBD1	TRBV11-2	CASNKGTGHTEAFF	TGTGCCAGCAACAAAGGGACAGGGCACACTGAAGCTTTCTTT
TRBJ1-1	.	.	TRBV2	CASSEYGREAFF	TGTGCCAGCAGTGAATATGGCAGGGAAGCTTTCTTT
TRBJ2-5	.	TRBD1	TRBV27	CASSLSQGDFQETQYF	TGTGCCAGCAGTTTATCGCAGGGGGATTTCCAAGAGACCCAGTACTTC
TRBJ2-7	.	TRBD1	TRBV2	CAIPGGQGVGEQYF	TGTGCCATCCCCGGGGGACAGGGAGTGGGCGAGCAGTACTTC
TRBJ2-1	.	.	TRBV6-2/TRBV6-3	CASTPRGSSYNEQFF	TGTGCCAGCACCCCGCGAGGGAGCTCCTACAATGAGCAGTTCTTC
TRBJ1-1	.	.	TRBV19	CASSTGSSNTEAFF	TGTGCCAGCTCAACAGGTTCCTCCAACACTGAAGCTTTCTTT
TRBJ1-5	.	TRBD1	TRBV4-3	CASSQENRGRVNQPQHF	TGCGCCAGCAGCCAAGAAAACAGGGGGCGCGTCAATCAGCCCCAGCATTTT
TRBJ2-3	.	TRBD2	TRBV7-3	CASSLMGLAGTDTQYF	TGTGCCAGCAGCTTAATGGGACTAGCGGGCACAGATACGCAGTATTTT
TRBJ2-1	.	.	TRBV6-5	CASSKGLYNEQFF	TGTGCCAGCAGCAAGGGACTCTACAATGAGCAGTTCTTC
TRBJ1-2	.	.	TRBV5-1	CASSAGGDSNYGYTF	TGCGCCAGCAGCGCCGGGGGGGATTCTAACTATGGCTACACCTTC
TRBJ1-6	.	.	TRBV10-3	CAISEPSDRSDNSPLHF	TGTGCCATCAGTGAGCCATCTGACAGGTCCGATAATTCACCCCTCCACTTT
TRBJ2-1	.	TRBD2	TRBV25-1	CASRGRGSGTSAVNEQFF	TGTGCCAGCAGAGGTCGGGGGTCCGGGACTAGTGCGGTCAATGAGCAGTTCTTC
TRBJ2-7	.	TRBD1	TRBV20-1	CSASPEEGTEIYEQYF	TGCAGTGCTAGTCCCGAAGAGGGGACAGAAATTTACGAGCAGTACTTC
TRBJ2-2	.	.	TRBV10-3	CAISDPDRLKNTGELFF	TGTGCCATCAGTGATCCGGACAGACTAAAGAACACCGGGGAGCTGTTTTTT
TRBJ1-5	.	.	TRBV10-2	CASSDREGQPQHF	TGCGCCAGCAGTGACAGGGAGGGGCAGCCCCAGCATTTT
TRBJ2-7	.	.	TRBV13	CASSFSAGTYEQYF	TGTGCCAGCAGCTTTAGTGCAGGTACCTACGAGCAGTACTTC
TRBJ1-2	.	TRBD1	TRBV29-1	CSVSSGQGYWYTF	TGCAGCGTTTCCAGCGGACAGGGATATTGGTACACCTTC
TRBJ1-2	.	TRBD1	TRBV27	CASSPTGQVYGYTF	TGTGCCAGCAGTCCGACCGGACAGGTATATGGCTACACCTTC
TRBJ2-2	.	TRBD2	TRBV7-7	CASSSIAGSGELFF	TGTGCTAGCAGCTCAATAGCGGGATCCGGGGAGCTGTTTTTT
TRBJ1-1	.	.	TRBV7-3	CASSLRDTNTEAFF	TGTGCCAGCAGCTTACGGGATACGAACACTGAAGCTTTCTTT
TRBJ2-7	.	TRBD1	TRBV28	CASSFFRDRASYEQYF	TGTGCCAGCAGTTTCTTCCGGGACAGGGCCTCCTACGAGCAGTACTTC
TRBJ2-7	.	TRBD1	TRBV29-1	CSVRQGPYEQYF	TGCAGCGTCCGACAGGGCCCCTACGAGCAGTACTTC
TRBJ2-3	.	TRBD2	TRBV7-3	CASSLGAGGTDTQYF	TGTGCCAGCAGCTTAGGAGCGGGAGGGACAGATACGCAGTATTTT
TRBJ2-7	few	TRBD2	TRBV7-9	CASSLFPAGGDSEQYF	TGTGCCAGCAGCTTATTCCCAGCGGGAGGGGATTCCGAGCAGTACTTC
TRBJ2-1	.	TRBD2	TRBV6-2/TRBV6-3	CASSWLAGPYNEQFF	TGTGCCAGCAGTTGGCTAGCGGGACCCTACAATGAGCAGTTCTTC
TRBJ2-1	.	TRBD2	TRBV4-3	CASSQDPAGIYNEQFF	TGCGCCAGCAGCCAAGACCCAGCGGGAATATACAATGAGCAGTTCTTC
TRBJ2-5	.	TRBD1	TRBV11-3	CASSFGQGETQYF	TGTGCCAGCAGCTTCGGACAGGGAGAGACCCAGTACTTC
TRBJ2-2	once	TRBD1	TRBV19	CASRRQGDTGELFF	TGTGCCAGTCGGAGACAGGGCGACACCGGGGAGCTGTTTTTT
TRBJ2-7	.	TRBD1	TRBV7-2	CASSSGQVYEQYF	TGTGCCAGCAGCTCCGGACAGGTCTACGAGCAGTACTTC
TRBJ2-7	few	TRBD2	TRBV4-1	CASSPGRTSGSYEQYF	TGCGCCAGCAGCCCCGGACGGACTAGCGGGAGTTACGAGCAGTACTTC
TRBJ2-2	.	.	TRBV7-3	CASSAQQGSGELFF	TGTGCCAGCAGCGCCCAACAGGGATCAGGGGAGCTGTTTTTT
TRBJ2-7	once	.	TRBV9	CASSVGASGDYEQYF	TGTGCCAGCAGCGTAGGGGCTTCGGGGGACTACGAGCAGTACTTC
TRBJ2-7	.	.	TRBV7-8	CASSLEVAPNHEQYF	TGTGCCAGCAGCTTAGAAGTTGCGCCCAACCACGAGCAGTACTTC
TRBJ1-2	.	TRBD1	TRBV3-1/TRBV3-2	CASSRAQGDRRYGYTF	TGTGCCAGCAGCCGGGCCCAGGGGGACCGACGTTATGGCTACACCTTC
TRBJ1-3	.	.	TRBV7-8	CASSLSRGIGNTIYF	TGTGCCAGCAGCCTTAGTAGGGGGATTGGAAACACCATATATTTT
TRBJ2-7	.	.	TRBV25-1	CASSGMVGVSDEQYF	TGTGCCAGCAGTGGAATGGTAGGGGTCTCGGACGAGCAGTACTTC
TRBJ2-7	once	.	TRBV9	CASNSDGSYEQYF	TGTGCCAGCAATAGCGACGGTTCCTACGAGCAGTACTTC
TRBJ1-5	.	.	TRBV19	CASSIGEENQPQHF	TGTGCCAGTAGTATAGGGGAGGAGAATCAGCCCCAGCATTTT
TRBJ2-7	.	.	TRBV19	CASSSRARGEQYF	TGTGCCAGTAGCTCCCGAGCCCGAGGCGAGCAGTACTTC